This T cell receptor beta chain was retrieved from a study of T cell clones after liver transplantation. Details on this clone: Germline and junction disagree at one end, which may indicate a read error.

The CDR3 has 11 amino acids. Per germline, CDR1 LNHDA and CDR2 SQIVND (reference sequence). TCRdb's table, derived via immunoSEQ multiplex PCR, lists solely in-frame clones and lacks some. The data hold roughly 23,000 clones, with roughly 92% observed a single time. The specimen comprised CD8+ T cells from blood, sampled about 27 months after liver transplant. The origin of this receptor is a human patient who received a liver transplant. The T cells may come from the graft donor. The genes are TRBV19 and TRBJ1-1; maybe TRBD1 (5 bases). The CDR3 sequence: CASRIAGEAFF. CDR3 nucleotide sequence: TGTGCCAGTAGAATAGCAGGGGAAGCTTTCTTT.